Listed here is a single TCR beta chain. This sample was included in a study of blood T cell repertoires in COVID-19. Study-level background: Sources were T cells, B-cell-depleted T cells, or PBMCs; the material itself was cDNA or gDNA.

Germline V gene sequence: CDR1 SGHRS, CDR2 YFSETQ. V was shortened by 4 bases and J by 3 bases, with 17 bases between the two germline ends. The CDR3 loop spans 17 amino acids. Original data processing: Researchers report that nucleated cell counts were estimated from reference gene primer amplification. Method: immunoSEQ multiplex PCR; TCRdb's copy keeps in-frame clones and lacks some. The V and J calls and clone size were taken over from that table, and D and trimming were inferred from the DNA. The sample includes 120,000 to 150,000 clones, 65% to 80% seen only once; the top ten take approximately 15%.

Sequenced material: peripheral blood. The receptor was derived from a man aged 45-65 years with acute or convalescent COVID-19. The chain is built from TRBV5-1 and TRBJ2-6, with D possibly being TRBD2 (6 bases). DNA for the CDR3: TGCGCCAGCAGCCCGGGACTGACTGGGGGTGGGGCCAACGTCCTGACTTTC. Translated: CASSPGLTGGGANVLTF.